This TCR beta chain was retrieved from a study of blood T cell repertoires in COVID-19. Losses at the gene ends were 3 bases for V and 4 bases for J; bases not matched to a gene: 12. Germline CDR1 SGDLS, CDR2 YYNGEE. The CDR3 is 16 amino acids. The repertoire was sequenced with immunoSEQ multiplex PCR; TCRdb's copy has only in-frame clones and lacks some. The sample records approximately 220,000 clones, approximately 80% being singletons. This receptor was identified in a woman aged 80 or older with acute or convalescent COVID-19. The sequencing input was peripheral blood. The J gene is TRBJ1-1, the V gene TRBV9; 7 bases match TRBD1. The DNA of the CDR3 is TGTGCCAGCAGCGCGACCCGAGGGGGCGCGGGCACTGAAGCTTTCTTT. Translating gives CASSATRGGAGTEAFF.